Presented here are 5 T cell receptor beta chains from one specimen sequenced in a study of blood T cell repertoires in COVID-19. Generated by immunoSEQ multiplex PCR, the TCRdb table keeps only in-frame clones and is missing some. The sample gives some 180,000 clones, 70% to 90% of which show up once; 20% to 25% is in the top ten. The sequencing sample was made of PBMCs or T cells enriched from blood (not recorded which). Receptor source: a woman in her 40s in a cohort exposed to, infected with or recovered from COVID-19 (not recorded which).

The chain is built from TRBV30 and TRBJ1-4, with a possible D match to TRBD1 (6 bases). CDR1 GTSNPN and CDR2 SVGIG come from the germline V gene (reference sequence). V dropped 4 bases and J dropped 7 bases, with 13 bases sitting between them. The CDR3 length is 13 residues. CDR3 DNA: TGTGCCTGGACGAAGGGGGTGCGTGAAAAACTGTTTTTT. Protein sequence: CAWTKGVREKLFF.

The V and J genes are TRBV5-5 and TRBJ1-1; D is possibly TRBD1 (5 bases). V gave up 1 base and J gave up 1 base, with 5 bases separating them. Germline V CDR1 and CDR2: SGHKS, YYEKEE (reference sequence). This CDR3 is 13 amino acids long. The CDR3 region is CASSLQGNTEAFF. CDR3 sequence (DNA): TGTGCCAGCAGCTTGCAGGGGAACACTGAAGCTTTCTTT. Complete variable domain (other parts from reference TRBV5-5 and TRBJ1-1): DAGVTQSPTHLIKTRGQQVTLRCSPISGHKSVSWYQQVLGQGPQFIFQYYEKEERGRGNFPDRFSARQFPNYSSELNVNALLLGDSALYLCASSLQGNTEAFFGQGTRLTVV.

The chain is built from TRBV24-1 and TRBJ2-2, with D possibly being TRBD1 (5 bases). CDR1 and CDR2 (germline): KGHDR, SFDVKD. The CDR3 has 15 residues. Trimming took 6 bases from V and 0 from J, leaving 10 bases between them. The CDR3 nucleotides read TGTGCCACCAGTCGACAGAGCCCGAACACCGGGGAGCTGTTTTTT. Translating it yields CATSRQSPNTGELFF.

The rearrangement links TRBV6-5 to TRBJ2-5, with a weak D call TRBD2 (6 bases). V gave up 4 bases and J gave up 4 bases, with 16 bases separating them. Germline CDR1 reads MNHEY; CDR2 reads SVGAGI. This CDR3 has 15 residues. The CDR3: CASSLAEEGGETQYF. CDR3 sequence (DNA): TGTGCCAGCAGTTTGGCTGAGGAGGGAGGAGAGACCCAGTACTTC.

This clone was counted a single time. The chain joins TRBV5-5 to TRBJ1-1; a weak D match, TRBD1 (6 bases). V was trimmed by 4 bases and J by 0 bases, leaving 13 bases between them. In germline, CDR1 is SGHKS, CDR2 YYEKEE (reference sequence). This CDR3 has 15 amino acids. The CDR3 nucleotides are TGTGCCAGCAGCGTCCTTGACAGGCTGAACACTGAAGCTTTCTTT. Translating it yields CASSVLDRLNTEAFF.